These 9 T cell receptor beta chains originate from one sample sequenced in a study of post-analysis software for immune sequencing data. cDNA libraries for TCR beta contained unique molecular identifiers. TCRdb re-derived calls from the PCR reads in MiXCR, one entry per CDR3 protein. The profile shows about 570,000 distinct CDR3 sequences, roughly 34% of them singletons. The antigens these receptors bind are not known. Notes on the study in general: With TRBV5-6, TRBV5-1 and TRBV20-1 included, about 5 TRBV segments were more frequent in patients than in controls.

Sequencing input: blood. Receptor source: a girl between 2 and 17 years old with multiple sclerosis.

The chain has TRBV24-1 and TRBJ2-1; TRBD2 is a possible D gene (5 bases). V gave up 4 bases and J gave up 8 bases, with 11 bases separating them. Germline values: CDR1 KGHDR, CDR2 SFDVKD. The CDR3 is 13 residues long. The DNA for the CDR3 is TGTGCCACCAGTGACCGTCTCGGGGATGAGCAGTTCTTC. This gives the protein CATSDRLGDEQFF.

Written as DNA, the CDR3 is TGTGCCAGCAGTCCCAGTGGACTAGCGGGAATAAAAGAGACCCAGTACTTC. Protein sequence: CASSPSGLAGIKETQYF. V usage is TRBV6-6 and J usage is TRBJ2-5, with 12 nucleotides matching TRBD2. Germline V gives CDR1 MNHNY, CDR2 SVGAGI (reference sequence). The CDR3 spans 17 residues. V was pared by 5 bases and J by 3 bases, with 10 bases of the junction left unmatched.

The chain is built from TRBV4-1 and TRBJ2-5, with no clear D. This CDR3 comprises 14 residues. Germline V gives CDR1 MGHRA, CDR2 YSYEKL. The V gene lost 0 bases and the J gene lost 4 bases, with 9 bases spanning the gap. This CDR3 reads CASSQEGFPETQYF. The CDR3 DNA reads TGCGCCAGCAGCCAAGAAGGCTTCCCAGAGACCCAGTACTTC.

The rearrangement links TRBV18 to TRBJ2-1; possibly TRBD2 for D (6 bases). The V end lost 6 bases, the J end lost 8 bases, and 17 bases lay between the germline ends. Germline values: CDR1 KGHSH, CDR2 LQKENI. This CDR3 contains 14 residues. CDR3 protein: CASSPGGGIYEQFF. In DNA form, the CDR3 reads TGTGCCAGCTCCCCCGGGGGAGGCATCTATGAGCAGTTCTTC.

The chain carries TRBV4-2 and TRBJ1-5; possibly TRBD1 for D (6 bases). V lost 0 bases to trimming and J lost 3 bases, with 9 bases between them. The CDR3 is 15 residues long. Per germline, CDR1 LGHNA and CDR2 YNFKEQ. CDR3 in amino acids: CASSQEGDNNQPQHF. In nucleotides, the CDR3 is TGTGCCAGCAGCCAAGAGGGGGACAACAATCAGCCCCAGCATTTT.

CDR3 nucleotides: TGTGCCAGCACCTCATCAGGGGGGGCTAGGACGGGAGGCTATGGCTACACCTTC. It translates to CASTSSGGARTGGYGYTF. This chain joins TRBV28 and TRBJ1-2; 7 bases match TRBD1. Trimming cost V 7 bases and J 4 bases; bases outside gene matches: 21. CDR1 is MDHEN and CDR2 is SYDVKM in the germline V gene. This CDR3 has 18 residues.

This chain links TRBV6-6 with TRBJ2-7; 8 positions match TRBD2. The J call could be wrong; TRBJ2-5 is a better fit for the DNA end. Looked up from germline, CDR1 is MNHNY and CDR2 is SVGAGI (reference sequence). There are 15 residues in the CDR3. CDR3 DNA: TGTGCCAGCAGTTACGGGGGCGGGGGGAGGGAGACCCAGTACTTC. This translates into CASSYGGGGRETQYF.

J is TRBJ1-1 and V is TRBV6-5; 8 bases align to TRBD1. CDR3 size: 13 residues. The germline CDR1 and CDR2 sequences are MNHEY and SVGAGI. After removal of 6 bases from V and 4 bases from J, the junction contained 4 bases not matched to a gene. DNA for the CDR3: TGTGCCAGCAGCCGGGACAGGTCCACTGAAGCTTTCTTT. This codes for CASSRDRSTEAFF.

This chain links TRBV20-1 with TRBJ2-7, with 7 bases matching TRBD1. This CDR3 contains 14 residues. The V gene's germline CDR1 is DFQATT and CDR2 SNEGSKA (reference sequence). Trimming took 4 bases from V and 4 from J; bases not matched to a gene: 10. As DNA, the CDR3 is TGCAGTGCTATCGGTCTCACAGGGGATTACGAGCAGTACTTC. It yields the protein CSAIGLTGDYEQYF.